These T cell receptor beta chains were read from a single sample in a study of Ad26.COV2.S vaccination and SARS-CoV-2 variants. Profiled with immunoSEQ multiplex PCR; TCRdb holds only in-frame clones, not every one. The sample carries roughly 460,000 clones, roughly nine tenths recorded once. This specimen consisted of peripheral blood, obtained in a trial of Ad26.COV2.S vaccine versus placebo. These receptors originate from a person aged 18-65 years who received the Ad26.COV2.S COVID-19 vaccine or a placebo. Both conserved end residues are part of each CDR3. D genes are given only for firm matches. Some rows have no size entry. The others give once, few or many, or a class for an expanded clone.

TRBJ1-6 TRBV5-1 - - TGCGCCAGCAGCGAGACAGGAGGGGGGAATTCACCCCTCCACTTT CASSETGGGNSPLHF
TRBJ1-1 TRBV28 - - TGTGCCATCTCACGCGGGGGGCGGAACACTGAAGCTTTCTTT CAISRGGRNTEAFF
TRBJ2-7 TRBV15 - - TGTGCCACCAGCAGAGGCTCCTACGAGCAGTACTTC CATSRGSYEQYF
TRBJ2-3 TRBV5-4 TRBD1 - TGTGCCAGCAGCCATAGGACAGGGCACTTCCCTAGCACAGATACGCAGTATTTT CASSHRTGHFPSTDTQYF
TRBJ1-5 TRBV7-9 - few TGTGCCAGCAGCTTATATCAGGGAGACGGGCAGCCCCAGCATTTT CASSLYQGDGQPQHF
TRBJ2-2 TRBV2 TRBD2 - TGTGCCAGCAGTGGAGTCGGACTAGGTTCCGGGGAGCTGTTTTTT CASSGVGLGSGELFF
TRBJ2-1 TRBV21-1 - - TGTGCCAGCAGCAAAAGTATCCAGTCCTACAATGAGCAGTTCTTC CASSKSIQSYNEQFF
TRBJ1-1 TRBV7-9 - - TGTGCCAGCAGCTTAGGCGTGGGTCTCAACACTGAAGCTTTCTTT CASSLGVGLNTEAFF
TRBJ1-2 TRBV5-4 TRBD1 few TGTGCCAGCAGCTTCAAGGACAGGGCCGGGGGCTACACCTTC CASSFKDRAGGYTF
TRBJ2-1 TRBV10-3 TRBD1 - TGTGCCATCAGTGCCCGGACAGGGAGCTCCTACAATGAGCAGTTCTTC CAISARTGSSYNEQFF
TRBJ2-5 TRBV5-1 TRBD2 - TGCGCCAGCAGCTTGGTGGGTAGCGGGACTTTAGAGACCCAGTACTTC CASSLVGSGTLETQYF
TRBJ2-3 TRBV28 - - TGTGCCAGCAGCTTCCTAGGACGCACAGATACGCAGTATTTT CASSFLGRTDTQYF
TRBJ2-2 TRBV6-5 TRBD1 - TGTGCCAGCAGCACGGACAGGGCCACCGGGGAGCTGTTTTTT CASSTDRATGELFF
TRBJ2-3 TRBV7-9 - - TGTGCCAGCAGCTTAGACGGAAGATCGACAGATACGCAGTATTTT CASSLDGRSTDTQYF
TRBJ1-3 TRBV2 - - TGTGCCAGCCAGGGACACCACTCTGGAAACACCATATATTTT CASQGHHSGNTIYF
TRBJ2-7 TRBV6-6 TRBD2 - TGTGCCAGCAATCGGGAGGGGAAAGCGGTCTCCTACGAGCAGTACTTC CASNREGKAVSYEQYF
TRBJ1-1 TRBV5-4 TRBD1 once TGTGCCAGCACGGACAGGGGGAGTTCTGAAGCTTTCTTT CASTDRGSSEAFF
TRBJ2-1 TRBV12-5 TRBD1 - TGTGCTAGTGGTTGGGACAGTTATGAGCAGTTCTTC CASGWDSYEQFF
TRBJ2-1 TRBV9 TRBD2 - TGTGCCAGCAGCGCCCTCGGCGGCGGGGGGGCAAATGAGCAGTTCTTC CASSALGGGGANEQFF
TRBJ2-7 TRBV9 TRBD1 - TGTGCCAGCAGCGCGAAGACAGGGGGCGCTTCCTACGAGCAGTACTTC CASSAKTGGASYEQYF